The T cell receptor beta chain described here comes from a study of T cells after yellow fever vaccination. Study conclusions and caveats: Weaker overall, the secondary response nonetheless peaked faster (day 5 versus 15).

As to this clonotype: The antigen is not known.

TCRdb re-analysed the 5' RACE reads in MiXCR, keeping a single row per CDR3 protein. The table has 150,000 to 200,000 distinct CDR3 sequences, approximately 10% seen once. Per germline, CDR1 SEHNR and CDR2 FQNEAQ (reference sequence). This CDR3 comprises 16 residues. Trimming took 5 bases from V and 2 from J; bases not matched to a gene: 7. The gene calls are TRBV7-9 and TRBJ2-3, with 10 bases fitting TRBD2. This receptor was obtained from a man aged 18 to 35 who received the YFV17D yellow fever vaccine. The sample in question was CD8+ T cells sorted from PBMCs, obtained 15 days after the yellow fever booster vaccination. CDR3 DNA: TGTGCCAGCAGCCCCCGGACTAGCGGAAACACAGATACGCAGTATTTT. This encodes CASSPRTSGNTDTQYF.